This T cell receptor (beta chain) is drawn from a study of blood T cell repertoires in COVID-19. Background on the study: Spain, Italy and the United States supplied samples that represented acute and convalescent COVID-19.

V dropped 1 base and J dropped 2 bases, with 12 bases sitting between them. The CDR3 is made up of 16 amino acids. The germline CDR1 and CDR2 sequences are SGHVS and FNYEAQ. The authors' processing: Amplification from reference gene primers served as the basis for estimated nucleated cell counts. Assay: immunoSEQ multiplex PCR; the TCRdb copy retains only in-frame clones and omits some. V and J calls and clone size are as listed in that table; D and trimming were resolved from the DNA. The top ten clones hold roughly 10% of a sample with around 260,000 clones, roughly 88% of them seen once. Followed over time, Seattle patients had been enrolled while infection was active.

The chain links TRBV7-6 to TRBJ1-5; D unresolved. This sequence originates from a woman in her seventies with COVID-19, enrolled during active disease. Material: peripheral blood. The CDR3 region is CASSLVNLFGNQPQHF. CDR3 sequence (DNA): TGTGCCAGCAGCTTAGTTAACTTGTTTGGCAATCAGCCCCAGCATTTT.